A selection of T cell receptor beta chains follows, all from one sample in a study of T cell repertoires in cytomegalovirus infection. TCRdb used MiXCR to reprocess the reads, holding one entry per CDR3 protein. This sample yields about 530,000 distinct CDR3 sequences, of which more than 25% are seen a single time; roughly 13% belongs to the top ten. Material: PBMCs. The receptors derive from a human donor in good health (CMV status not recorded). Some clones in this sample may be carry-over from other donors' samples. Both conserved end residues are part of each CDR3. Fields, in order: J gene, V gene, D gene, clone size, CDR3 protein, CDR3 DNA. D genes are given only for firm matches. Clone size is shown for a subset of rows, as once, few, many or a class of expanded clone.

>TRBJ1-5|TRBV4-1|TRBD1|few
CASGDRVSNQPQHF
TGCGCCAGCGGAGACAGGGTGAGCAATCAGCCCCAGCATTTT
>TRBJ2-3|TRBV10-3|.|.
CAIREGDGDTQYF
TGTGCCATCAGGGAAGGGGATGGCGATACGCAGTATTTT
>TRBJ2-1|TRBV7-9|TRBD2|few
CASSPRERADNEQFF
TGTGCCAGCAGTCCGCGGGAGCGGGCAGACAATGAGCAGTTCTTC
>TRBJ2-4|TRBV7-8|TRBD2|.
CASSPALAVGGLAKNIQYF
TGTGCCAGCAGCCCTGCTCTAGCGGTCGGTGGTCTAGCCAAAAACATTCAGTACTTC
>TRBJ2-7|TRBV28|TRBD2|many
CASSLAGDFYEQYF
TGTGCCAGCAGTCTAGCGGGGGACTTCTACGAGCAGTACTTC
>TRBJ2-5|TRBV14|.|.
CASSQAWETQYF
TGTGCCAGCAGCCAAGCTTGGGAGACCCAGTACTTC
>TRBJ2-7|TRBV28|.|many
CASSRYEQYF
TGTGCCAGCAGTCGCTACGAGCAGTACTTC
>TRBJ2-5|TRBV10-2|TRBD2|.
CASSEPAGGQETQYF
TGCGCCAGCAGTGAGCCAGCGGGAGGACAAGAGACCCAGTACTTC
>TRBJ2-7|TRBV10-3|.|.
CAIRGQGGLTGRSSIYEQYF
TGTGCCATCAGGGGGCAGGGGGGGCTTACAGGGAGGAGTTCCATCTACGAGCAGTACTTC
>TRBJ2-1|TRBV20-1|TRBD2|few
CSALLAETYNEQFF
TGCAGTGCTCTTCTAGCGGAGACCTACAATGAGCAGTTCTTC
>TRBJ2-2|TRBV6-2/TRBV6-3|.|.
CASSYDRESGTGELFF
TGTGCCAGCAGTTACGATCGGGAGTCTGGCACCGGGGAGCTGTTTTTT
>TRBJ2-2|TRBV6-5|.|.
CASSYSIDGELFF
TGTGCCAGCAGTTACTCGATCGACGGGGAGCTGTTTTTT
>TRBJ2-5|TRBV7-2|.|many
CASSLGRRPETQYF
TGTGCCAGCAGCTTAGGAAGGAGGCCAGAGACCCAGTACTTC
>TRBJ1-4|TRBV12-3/TRBV12-4|.|.
CASSFWGGDEKLFF
TGTGCCAGCAGTTTTTGGGGAGGTGATGAAAAACTGTTTTTT
>TRBJ1-3|TRBV7-2|.|few
CASQTGLRNTIYF
TGTGCCAGCCAGACTGGGTTGCGAAACACCATATATTTT
>TRBJ2-3|TRBV11-3|.|.
CASSSRWGTDTQYF
TGTGCCAGCAGCTCCCGGTGGGGGACAGATACGCAGTATTTT
>TRBJ2-5|TRBV29-1|.|.
CSVVKQGSETQYF
TGCAGCGTTGTGAAGCAGGGTTCGGAGACCCAGTACTTC
>TRBJ2-7|TRBV4-3|.|.
CASSQEADGGRLEQYF
TGCGCCAGCAGCCAAGAGGCGGATGGGGGGCGCCTCGAGCAGTACTTC
>TRBJ2-7|TRBV25-1|.|few
CASSAAGSAYEQYF
TGTGCCAGCAGTGCCGCCGGGTCTGCCTACGAGCAGTACTTC
>TRBJ2-1|TRBV19|.|.
CASSPIVFNNEQFF
TGTGCCAGTAGTCCAATAGTTTTCAACAATGAGCAGTTCTTC
>TRBJ2-1|TRBV14|TRBD2|.
CASTQRTSGNTSSYNEQFF
TGTGCCAGCACCCAGAGGACTAGCGGGAATACGAGCTCCTACAATGAGCAGTTCTTC
>TRBJ2-1|TRBV24-1|TRBD2|.
CATSDSLAGLNEQFF
TGTGCCACCAGTGATTCCCTAGCGGGGCTCAATGAGCAGTTCTTC
>TRBJ1-4|TRBV14|.|.
CASSPWTGLGINEKLFF
TGTGCCAGCAGCCCCTGGACGGGATTGGGGATTAATGAAAAACTGTTTTTT
>TRBJ2-5|TRBV7-2|.|many
CASSRALAVETQYF
TGTGCCAGCAGCCGCGCCCTAGCCGTAGAGACCCAGTACTTC
>TRBJ1-4|TRBV7-6|TRBD1|.
CASSLGGGGKLFF
TGTGCCAGCAGCTTAGGAGGGGGCGGAAAACTGTTTTTT
>TRBJ2-3|TRBV20-1|TRBD2|few
CSLRPGLGSADTQYF
TGCAGCCTACGACCGGGACTAGGGTCGGCAGATACGCAGTATTTT
>TRBJ1-2|TRBV28|.|many
CASKYVGYTF
TGTGCCAGCAAGTATGTTGGCTACACCTTC
>TRBJ2-1|TRBV6-1|TRBD2|many
CASSRQLGLLNEQFF
TGTGCCAGCAGTAGACAACTGGGACTATTAAATGAGCAGTTCTTC
>TRBJ2-3|TRBV11-3|.|.
CASSRPGEDTQYF
TGTGCCAGCAGCCGACCGGGAGAGGATACGCAGTATTTT
>TRBJ1-6|TRBV12-5|.|many
CASAAIGGSPLHF
TGTGCTAGTGCCGCTATCGGGGGTTCACCCCTCCACTTT
>TRBJ1-1|TRBV29-1|.|.
CSVAVTEAFF
TGCAGCGTTGCAGTCACTGAAGCTTTCTTT
>TRBJ1-4|TRBV29-1|TRBD1|.
CSVVVTGDEKLFF
TGCAGCGTTGTGGTAACAGGGGATGAAAAACTGTTTTTT
>TRBJ2-1|TRBV12-3/TRBV12-4|TRBD2|.
CAITPGLATNEQFF
TGTGCCATCACTCCGGGACTAGCGACCAATGAGCAGTTCTTC
>TRBJ2-1|TRBV7-9|TRBD2|few
CASSLYRGSGWLADKYNEQFF
TGTGCCAGCAGCTTATATCGGGGTAGCGGGTGGCTCGCCGATAAGTACAATGAGCAGTTCTTC
>TRBJ2-1|TRBV6-1|TRBD2|many
CASTPSGLGSNEQFF
TGTGCCAGCACCCCCTCCGGACTAGGATCGAATGAGCAGTTCTTC
>TRBJ2-1|TRBV11-2|.|few
CASSLDIWSTSAYNEQFF
TGTGCCAGCAGCTTAGACATTTGGTCGACCTCAGCCTACAATGAGCAGTTCTTC
>TRBJ2-2|TRBV12-3/TRBV12-4|.|.
CVSSWGSAGTGELFF
TGTGTCAGCAGCTGGGGTAGCGCGGGCACCGGGGAGCTGTTTTTT
>TRBJ2-1|TRBV7-6|TRBD2|many
CASSQLSGITYNEQFF
TGTGCCAGCAGCCAACTTAGCGGGATTACCTACAATGAGCAGTTCTTC
>TRBJ2-2|TRBV7-2|.|many
CASSLDEVAGELFF
TGTGCCAGCAGCTTAGATGAGGTGGCCGGGGAGCTGTTTTTT
>TRBJ2-7|TRBV28|.|.
CASSLLQFSYEQYF
TGTGCCAGCAGTTTACTACAGTTCTCCTACGAGCAGTACTTC
>TRBJ2-5|TRBV5-3|.|.
CASSLAGGGGQETQYF
TGTGCCAGCAGCTTGGCCGGGGGTGGGGGTCAAGAGACCCAGTACTTC
>TRBJ1-2|TRBV2|.|.
CASITDGLSGYTF
TGTGCCAGCATTACGGATGGATTGAGTGGCTACACCTTC
>TRBJ1-5|TRBV2|.|.
CASRSGGGQPQHF
TGTGCCAGCAGAAGCGGTGGCGGGCAGCCCCAGCATTTT
>TRBJ2-7|TRBV7-3|.|.
CASSRGNLGNEQYF
TGTGCCAGCAGCCGGGGGAACTTGGGCAACGAGCAGTACTTC
>TRBJ2-1|TRBV7-6|.|.
CASSTGVYNEQFF
TGTGCCAGCAGCACGGGAGTTTACAATGAGCAGTTCTTC
>TRBJ2-1|TRBV5-1|TRBD2|.
CASEKSGGSYNEQFF
TGCGCCAGCGAAAAGAGCGGGGGCTCCTACAATGAGCAGTTCTTC
>TRBJ2-3|TRBV7-2|.|.
CASTRSLAQRTDTQYF
TGTGCCAGCACCCGATCACTAGCCCAACGCACAGATACGCAGTATTTT
>TRBJ1-2|TRBV20-1|.|.
CSALSGANPYGYTF
TGCAGTGCTCTTTCCGGGGCCAACCCCTATGGCTACACCTTC
>TRBJ2-3|TRBV6-5|.|few
CASSYWGTLTPTDTQYF
TGTGCCAGCAGTTACTGGGGGACCCTCACACCCACAGATACGCAGTATTTT
>TRBJ2-3|TRBV5-5|TRBD2|.
CASTAWTSASDTQYF
TGTGCCTCCACGGCTTGGACTAGCGCCTCAGATACGCAGTATTTT
>TRBJ1-5|TRBV30|TRBD1|.
CALDRGNNQPQHF
TGTGCCTTGGACAGGGGGAACAATCAGCCCCAGCATTTT
>TRBJ1-4|TRBV28|TRBD1|few
CASSTQGINEKLFF
TGTGCCAGCAGCACACAGGGGATTAATGAAAAACTGTTTTTT
>TRBJ1-1|TRBV28|.|.
CATHSGVGEAFF
TGTGCCACCCATTCAGGGGTCGGTGAGGCTTTCTTT
>TRBJ1-5|TRBV10-2|TRBD1|.
CASSDLGQGYHQPQHF
TGCGCCAGCAGTGACCTGGGACAGGGTTATCATCAGCCCCAGCATTTT
>TRBJ1-4|TRBV12-3/TRBV12-4|.|many
CASSFRTSRTNEKLFF
TGTGCCAGCAGTTTTCGCACTTCTCGAACTAATGAAAAACTGTTTTTT
>TRBJ2-3|TRBV6-1|.|few
CASSYILSTDTQYF
TGTGCCAGCAGTTATATCCTGAGCACAGATACGCAGTATTTT
>TRBJ1-1|TRBV19|.|.
CASSIILAAPMTEAFF
TGTGCCAGTAGTATCATCTTGGCAGCTCCGATGACTGAAGCTTTCTTT
>TRBJ2-4|TRBV7-2|.|many
CASTEGMDSLAKNIQYF
TGTGCCAGCACCGAGGGGATGGACAGTCTAGCCAAAAACATTCAGTACTTC
>TRBJ2-1|TRBV11-3|.|.
CASSLVRGAEQFF
TGTGCCAGCAGCTTGGTTCGGGGAGCTGAGCAGTTCTTC
>TRBJ2-1|TRBV20-1|TRBD2|.
CSARRTSPPTYNEQFF
TGCAGTGCTAGAAGGACTAGCCCTCCCACCTACAATGAGCAGTTCTTC